This T cell receptor beta chain is from a study of T-cell reconstitution after alpha-beta-depleted transplantation in children. Preparation of the TCRbeta library used unique molecular identifiers. TCRdb reprocessed the PCR reads with MiXCR, giving one entry per CDR3 protein. Of some 200,000 distinct CDR3 sequences in the sample, 8.5% to 10% were seen once. The CDR3 runs 14 residues. V lost 2 bases, J lost 5 bases, and 10 bases lay in between. CDR1 and CDR2 from the germline V gene are MNHEY and SVGAGI. V and J are TRBV6-5 and TRBJ1-5; no reliable D call. The receptor was isolated from a human donor who donated a stem cell graft to a child with acute lymphoblastic leukemia. Sequenced material: PBMCs from the stem cell graft donor, taken from the stem cell graft. The DNA of the CDR3 is TGTGCCAGCAGTTACAGTGGTGGGGATCAGCCCCAGCATTTT. Protein: CASSYSGGDQPQHF.